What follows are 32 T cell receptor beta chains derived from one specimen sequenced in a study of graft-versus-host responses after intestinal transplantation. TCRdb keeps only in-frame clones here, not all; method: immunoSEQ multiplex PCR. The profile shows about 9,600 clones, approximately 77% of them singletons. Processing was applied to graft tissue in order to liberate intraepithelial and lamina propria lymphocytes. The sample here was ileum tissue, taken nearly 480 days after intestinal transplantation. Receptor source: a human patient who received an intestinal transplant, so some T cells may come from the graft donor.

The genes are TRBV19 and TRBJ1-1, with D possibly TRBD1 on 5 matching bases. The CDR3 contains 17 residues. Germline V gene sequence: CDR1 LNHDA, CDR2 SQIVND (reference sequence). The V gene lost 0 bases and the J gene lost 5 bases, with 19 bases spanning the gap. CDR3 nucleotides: TGTGCCAGTAGTATAGAAGGGAATGAAGATAGGGGAACTGAAGCTTTCTTT. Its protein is CASSIEGNEDRGTEAFF.

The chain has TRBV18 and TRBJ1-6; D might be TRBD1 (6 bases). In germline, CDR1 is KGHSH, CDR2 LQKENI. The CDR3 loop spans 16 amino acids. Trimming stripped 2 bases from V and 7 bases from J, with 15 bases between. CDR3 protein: CASSPTGQRSNSPLHF. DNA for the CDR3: TGTGCCAGCTCACCAACAGGACAGCGGTCGAATTCACCCCTCCACTTT.

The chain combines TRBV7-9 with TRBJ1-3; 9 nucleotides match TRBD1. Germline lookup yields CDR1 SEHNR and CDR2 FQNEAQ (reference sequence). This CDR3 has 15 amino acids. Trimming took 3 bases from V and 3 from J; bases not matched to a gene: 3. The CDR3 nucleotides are TGTGCCAGCAGCTTGACAGGGGGACGTGGAAACACCATATATTTT. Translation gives CASSLTGGRGNTIYF.

The CDR3, as DNA: TGTGCCAGCAGCTTGGCGGGGGGCACAGATACGCAGTATTTT. It encodes CASSLAGGTDTQYF. The V call is TRBV5-5, the J call TRBJ2-3; TRBD2 is a possible D gene (6 bases). Trimming removed 0 bases from V and 1 base from J, with 6 bases in between. The CDR3 spans 14 residues. In germline, CDR1 is SGHKS, CDR2 YYEKEE (reference sequence).

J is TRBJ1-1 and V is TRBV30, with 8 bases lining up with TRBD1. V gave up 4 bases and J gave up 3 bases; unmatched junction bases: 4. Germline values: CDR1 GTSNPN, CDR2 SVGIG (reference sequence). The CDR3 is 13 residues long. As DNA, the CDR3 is TGTGCCTGGACGGACAGGGTGGACACTGAAGCTTTCTTT. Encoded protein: CAWTDRVDTEAFF. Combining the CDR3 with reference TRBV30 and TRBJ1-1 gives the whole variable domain SQTIHQWPATLVQPVGSPLSLECTVEGTSNPNLYWYRQAAGRGLQLLFYSVGIGQISSEVPQNLSASRPQDRQFILSSKKLLLSDSGFYLCAWTDRVDTEAFFGQGTRLTVV.

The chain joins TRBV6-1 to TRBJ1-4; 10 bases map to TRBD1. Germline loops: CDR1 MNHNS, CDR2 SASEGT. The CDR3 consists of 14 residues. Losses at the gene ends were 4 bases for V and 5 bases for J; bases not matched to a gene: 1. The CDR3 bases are TGTGCCAGCAGTGTGGGACAGGGGAATGAAAAACTGTTTTTT. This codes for CASSVGQGNEKLFF.

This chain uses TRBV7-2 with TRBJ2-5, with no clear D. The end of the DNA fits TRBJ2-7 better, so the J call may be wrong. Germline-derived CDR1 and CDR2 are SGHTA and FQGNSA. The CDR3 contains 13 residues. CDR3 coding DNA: TGTGCCAGCTCTACGGGCCACTTCTACGAGCAGTACTTC. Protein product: CASSTGHFYEQYF.

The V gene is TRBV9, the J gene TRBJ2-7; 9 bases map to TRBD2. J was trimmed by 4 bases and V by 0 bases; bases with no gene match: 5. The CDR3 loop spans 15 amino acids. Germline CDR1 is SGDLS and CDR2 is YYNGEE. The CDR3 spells CASSVGAGGGYEQYF. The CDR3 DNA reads TGTGCCAGCAGCGTAGGAGCGGGGGGAGGGTACGAGCAGTACTTC.

CDR3 in amino acids: CASSPGGGRNYEQYF. The CDR3 nucleotides are TGTGCCAGCAGCCCGGGTGGGGGGCGGAATTACGAGCAGTACTTC. The chain uses TRBV5-6 and TRBJ2-7; D tentatively reads TRBD1 or TRBD2 (6 bases each). CDR3 length: 15 residues. V was shortened by 4 bases and J by 4 bases, with 18 bases between the two germline ends. The germline V gene has CDR1 SGHDT and CDR2 YYEEEE.

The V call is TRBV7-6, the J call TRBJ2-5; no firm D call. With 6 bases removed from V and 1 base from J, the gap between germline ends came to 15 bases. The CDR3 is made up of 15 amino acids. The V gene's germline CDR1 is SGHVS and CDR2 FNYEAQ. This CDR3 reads CASSHKGQIQETQYF. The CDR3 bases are TGTGCCAGCAGTCACAAAGGGCAGATCCAAGAGACCCAGTACTTC.

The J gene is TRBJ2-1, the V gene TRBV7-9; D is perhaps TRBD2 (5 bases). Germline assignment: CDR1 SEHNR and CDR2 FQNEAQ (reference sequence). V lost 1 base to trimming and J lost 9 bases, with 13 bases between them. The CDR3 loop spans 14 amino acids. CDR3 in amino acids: CASSLGTAVAEQFF. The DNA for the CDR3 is TGTGCCAGCAGCTTAGGGACTGCAGTCGCTGAGCAGTTCTTC.

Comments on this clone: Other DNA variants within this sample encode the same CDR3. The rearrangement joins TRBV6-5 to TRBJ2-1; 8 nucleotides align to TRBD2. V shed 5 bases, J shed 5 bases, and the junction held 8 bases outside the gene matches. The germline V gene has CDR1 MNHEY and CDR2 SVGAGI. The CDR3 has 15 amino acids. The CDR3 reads CASSLAGGPNNEQFF. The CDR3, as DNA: TGTGCCAGCAGTCTTGCGGGGGGCCCAAACAATGAGCAGTTCTTC.

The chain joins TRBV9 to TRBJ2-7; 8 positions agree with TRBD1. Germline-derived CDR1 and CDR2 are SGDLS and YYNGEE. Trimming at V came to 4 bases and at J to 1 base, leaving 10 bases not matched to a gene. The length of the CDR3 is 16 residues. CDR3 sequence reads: CASSWGPGQASYEQYF. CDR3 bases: TGTGCCAGCAGCTGGGGCCCGGGACAGGCTTCCTACGAGCAGTACTTC.

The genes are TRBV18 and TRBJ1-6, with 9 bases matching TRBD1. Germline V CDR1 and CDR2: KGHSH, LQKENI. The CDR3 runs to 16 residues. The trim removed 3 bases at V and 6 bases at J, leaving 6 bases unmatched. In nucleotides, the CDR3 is TGTGCCAGCTCACCGGGACAGGGAACACGTAATTCACCCCTCCACTTT. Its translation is CASSPGQGTRNSPLHF.

The CDR3 reads CSVDGLAGEETQYF. The CDR3 DNA reads TGCAGCGTTGATGGACTAGCGGGGGAAGAGACCCAGTACTTC. V is TRBV29-1 and J is TRBJ2-5; TRBD2 matches at 13 bases. CDR3 length: 14 residues. J was trimmed by 3 bases and V by 3 bases; bases with no gene match: 1. Germline V CDR1 and CDR2: SQVTM, ANQGSEA.

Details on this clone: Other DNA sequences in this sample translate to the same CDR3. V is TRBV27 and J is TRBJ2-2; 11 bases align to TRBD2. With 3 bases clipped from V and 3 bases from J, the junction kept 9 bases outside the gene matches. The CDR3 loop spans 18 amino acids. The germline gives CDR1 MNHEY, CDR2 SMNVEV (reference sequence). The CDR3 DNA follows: TGTGCCAGCAGTTTTCAAGTAGCGGGGGGGCTATACACCGGGGAGCTGTTTTTT. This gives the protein CASSFQVAGGLYTGELFF.

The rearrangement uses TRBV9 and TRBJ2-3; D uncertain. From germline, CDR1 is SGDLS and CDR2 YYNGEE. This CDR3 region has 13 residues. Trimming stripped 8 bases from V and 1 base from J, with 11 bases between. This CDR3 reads CASRREGTDTQYF. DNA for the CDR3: TGTGCCAGTCGACGAGAAGGCACAGATACGCAGTATTTT.

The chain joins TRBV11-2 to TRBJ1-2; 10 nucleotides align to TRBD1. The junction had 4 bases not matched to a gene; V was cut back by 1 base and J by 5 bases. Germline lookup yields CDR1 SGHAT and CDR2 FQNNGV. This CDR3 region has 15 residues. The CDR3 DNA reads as TGTGCCAGCAGCTTAGGGACAGGGGGTATATATGGCTACACCTTC. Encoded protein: CASSLGTGGIYGYTF.

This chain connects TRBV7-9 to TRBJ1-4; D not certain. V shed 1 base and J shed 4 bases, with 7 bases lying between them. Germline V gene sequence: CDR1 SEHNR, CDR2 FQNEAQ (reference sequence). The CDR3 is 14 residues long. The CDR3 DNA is TGTGCCAGCAGCTTAGAACGGATTAATGAAAAACTGTTTTTT. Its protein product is CASSLERINEKLFF. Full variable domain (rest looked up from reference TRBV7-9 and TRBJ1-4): DTGVSQNPRHKITKRGQNVTFRCDPISEHNRLYWYRQTLGQGPEFLTYFQNEAQLEKSRLLSDRFSAERPKGSFSTLEIQRTEQGDSAMYLCASSLERINEKLFFGSGTQLSVL.

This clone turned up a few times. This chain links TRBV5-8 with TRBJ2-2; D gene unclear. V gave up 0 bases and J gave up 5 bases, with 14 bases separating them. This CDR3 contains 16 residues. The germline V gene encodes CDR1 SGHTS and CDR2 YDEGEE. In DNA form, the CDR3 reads TGTGCCAGCAGCTTGGGACCTCGAGTCCTAACCGGGGAGCTGTTTTTT. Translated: CASSLGPRVLTGELFF.

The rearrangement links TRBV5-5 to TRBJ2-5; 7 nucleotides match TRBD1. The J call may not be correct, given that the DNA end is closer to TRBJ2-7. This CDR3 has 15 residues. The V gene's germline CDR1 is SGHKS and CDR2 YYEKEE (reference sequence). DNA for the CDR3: TGTGCCAGCAGCTATCGACAGGGTCCGGCCTACGAGCAGTACTTC. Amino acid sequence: CASSYRQGPAYEQYF.

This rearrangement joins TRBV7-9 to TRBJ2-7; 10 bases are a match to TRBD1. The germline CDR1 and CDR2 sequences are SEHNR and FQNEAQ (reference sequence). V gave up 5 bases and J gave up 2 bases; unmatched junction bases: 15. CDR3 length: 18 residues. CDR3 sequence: CASSLPETGTGDPYEQYF. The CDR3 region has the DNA TGTGCCAGCAGCCTCCCTGAGACCGGGACAGGGGATCCCTACGAGCAGTACTTC.

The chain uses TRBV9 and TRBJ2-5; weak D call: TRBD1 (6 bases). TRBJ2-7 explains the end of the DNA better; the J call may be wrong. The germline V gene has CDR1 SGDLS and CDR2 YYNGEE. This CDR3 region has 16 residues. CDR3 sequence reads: CASSVGPGHPSYEQYF. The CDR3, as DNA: TGTGCCAGCAGCGTAGGACCGGGACATCCTTCCTACGAGCAGTACTTC.

CDR3 in amino acids: CASSLIGGTGEGNEQFF. CDR3 DNA: TGTGCCAGCAGCTTAATAGGTGGGACAGGGGAGGGCAATGAGCAGTTCTTC. The gene calls are TRBV7-3 and TRBJ2-1, with 10 positions matching TRBD1. V lost 1 base to trimming and J lost 6 bases; unmatched junction nucleotides: 9. The CDR3 length is 17 residues. CDR1 and CDR2 (germline): SGHTA, FQGTGA.

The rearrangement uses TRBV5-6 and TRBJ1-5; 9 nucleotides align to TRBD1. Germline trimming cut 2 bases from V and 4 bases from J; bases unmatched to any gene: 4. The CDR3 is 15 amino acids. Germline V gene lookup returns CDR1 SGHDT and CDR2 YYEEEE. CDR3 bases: TGTGCCAGCAGCTTCGGGACAGGGCTTAATCAGCCCCAGCATTTT. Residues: CASSFGTGLNQPQHF.

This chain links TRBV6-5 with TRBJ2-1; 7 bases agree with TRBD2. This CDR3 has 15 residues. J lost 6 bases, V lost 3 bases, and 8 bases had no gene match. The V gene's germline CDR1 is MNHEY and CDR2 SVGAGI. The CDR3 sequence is CASSYTGGTGNEQFF. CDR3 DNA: TGTGCCAGCAGTTATACGGGGGGAACTGGCAATGAGCAGTTCTTC.

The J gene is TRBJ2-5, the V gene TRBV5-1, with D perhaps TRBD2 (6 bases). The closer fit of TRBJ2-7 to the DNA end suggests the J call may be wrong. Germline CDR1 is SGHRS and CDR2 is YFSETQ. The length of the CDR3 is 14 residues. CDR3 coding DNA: TGCGCCAGCAGCCTAGCGAAGCCTTCCTACGAGCAGTACTTC. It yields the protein CASSLAKPSYEQYF.

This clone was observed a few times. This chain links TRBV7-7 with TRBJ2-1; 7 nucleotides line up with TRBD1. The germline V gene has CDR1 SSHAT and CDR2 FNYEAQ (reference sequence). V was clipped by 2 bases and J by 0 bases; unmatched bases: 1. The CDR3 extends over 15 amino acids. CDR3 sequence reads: CASSLTGASYNEQFF. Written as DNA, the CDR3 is TGTGCCAGCAGCTTAACAGGGGCCTCCTACAATGAGCAGTTCTTC.

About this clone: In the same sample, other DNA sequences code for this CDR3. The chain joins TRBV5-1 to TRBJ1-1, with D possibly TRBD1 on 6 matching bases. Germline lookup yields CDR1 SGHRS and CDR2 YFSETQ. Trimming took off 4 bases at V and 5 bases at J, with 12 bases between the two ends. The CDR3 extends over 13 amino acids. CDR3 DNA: TGCGCCAGCAGCAGCGGGACAAAGACTGAAGCTTTCTTT. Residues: CASSSGTKTEAFF.

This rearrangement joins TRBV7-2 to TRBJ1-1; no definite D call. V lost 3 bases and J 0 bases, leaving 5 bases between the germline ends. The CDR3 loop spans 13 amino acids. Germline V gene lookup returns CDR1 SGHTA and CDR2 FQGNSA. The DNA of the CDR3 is TGTGCCAGCAGCTTCATGCTGAACACTGAAGCTTTCTTT. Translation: CASSFMLNTEAFF. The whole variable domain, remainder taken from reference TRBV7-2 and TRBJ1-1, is GAGVSQSPSNKVTEKGKDVELRCDPISGHTALYWYRQSLGQGLEFLIYFQGNSAPDKSGLPSDRFSAERTGGSVSTLTIQRTQQEDSAVYLCASSFMLNTEAFFGQGTRLTVV.

The CDR3 region has the DNA TGTGCCAGCAGCTTAGGATCCGGGACACGAGTTTATCAGCCCCAGCATTTT. It specifies CASSLGSGTRVYQPQHF. V is TRBV7-8 and J is TRBJ1-5, with TRBD1 as a possible D gene (6 bases). V was clipped by 1 base and J by 5 bases, with 18 bases between them. Germline loops: CDR1 SGHVS, CDR2 FQNEAQ. The CDR3 contains 17 residues.

CDR3 coding DNA: TGCGCCAGCAGCGACAGAGGGAACACTGAAGCTTTCTTT. Protein: CASSDRGNTEAFF. The rearrangement joins TRBV5-1 to TRBJ1-1; D perhaps matches TRBD1 (5 bases). There are 13 residues in the CDR3. CDR1 and CDR2 from the germline V gene are SGHRS and YFSETQ. V lost 4 bases, J lost 1 base, and 8 bases lay in between.